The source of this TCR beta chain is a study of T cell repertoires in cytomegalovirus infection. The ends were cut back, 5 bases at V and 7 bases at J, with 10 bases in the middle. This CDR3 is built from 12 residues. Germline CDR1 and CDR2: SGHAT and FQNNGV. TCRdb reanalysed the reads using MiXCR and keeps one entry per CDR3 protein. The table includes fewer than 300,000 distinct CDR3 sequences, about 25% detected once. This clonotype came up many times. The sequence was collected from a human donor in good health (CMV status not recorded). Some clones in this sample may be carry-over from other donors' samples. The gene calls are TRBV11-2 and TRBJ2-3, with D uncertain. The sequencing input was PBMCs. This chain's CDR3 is CASSAVLNTQYF. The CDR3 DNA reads TGTGCCAGCAGCGCCGTTTTAAATACGCAGTATTTT.